The sequence of this TCR beta chain was determined in a study of human T cells and chemical hapten exposure (TCRdb year 2021). For the study in its entirety: For sensitization, 2% DPC in acetone was applied to a roughly 2 cm by roughly 2 cm area of upper inner arm skin. Throughout the study period of about 25 weeks, patients also received therapeutic DPC doses to the scalp every week. Patch testing was performed on the upper back with Finn chambers containing 0.01% DPC, and the patch tests were scored after 6 days according to International Contact Dermatitis Research Group standards. The patient cohort, mostly female, included alopecia areata with under or over 50% scalp involvement, alopecia totalis and alopecia universalis. The libraries were sequenced as a pool, and the TCR yield per sample differed mostly because of small variations in library volumes within the pool. This study followed changes in the peripheral blood TCR repertoire in vivo during primary and secondary sensitization of alopecia patients to the hapten diphenylcyclopropenone (DPC). Blood was sampled from patients pre-sensitization (week 0) and at 2, 6 and about 24 weeks after DPC sensitization. Blood for TCR sequencing was provided by twenty-nine alopecia patients at one to four time points (pre-sensitization, 2, 6 and 24 weeks). Broader findings and caveats from the paper: Repeated subsampling changed both the strength of the expansion versus patch-test correlation and the threshold at which the correlation became significant. Alopecia, a presumed autoimmune disease, was present in all patients, so the immune response of the patients might differ from that of healthy individuals. Patch test score correlated positively with the number of PT1 expanded TCRs, reaching significance at thresholds 8, 16 and 32 but not at 4. Compared with pre-sensitization or healthy control sets, expanded TCRs formed significantly more large CDR3 similarity clusters, which is consistent with antigen-driven responses. DPC sensitization did not change how many TCRs were above 1 in 1000 frequency, and no evidence was found of alterations in global repertoire structure.

The sample's time point, from its label and the paper: patch test 3, about 24 weeks after DPC sensitization. The sample's treatment or condition label, in plain terms: therapeutic diphenylcyclopropenone sensitization with weekly scalp DPC. Blood at each patch-test visit was drawn before the patch test was applied. Patients were eligible if aged 18 to 70, diagnosed with alopecia and judged suitable for DPC therapy, and pregnant patients were excluded. Total RNA was isolated from unfractionated whole blood collected in Tempus Blood RNA tubes. Taken from the germline V gene, the CDR1 and CDR2 loops are SQVTM and ANQGSEA. Trimming takes 3 bases off V and 7 bases off J; junction bases not matched to a gene: 3. The CDR3 covers 12 residues, taking in both the cysteine and the phenylalanine. Only the CDR3 DNA is retained, 36 bases long and in frame from the first base. This clonotype is medium-sized (0.01 to 0.1%). The antigen this receptor binds is unknown. Per-base qualities were not stored, and no clone one base away is much larger.

The library was made by RACE. Sequencing relied on a NextSeq 500. Library preparation attached unique molecular identifiers to individual cDNA molecules for quantitative, reproducible TCR counting. Both TCR alpha and TCR beta chains were sequenced from each blood RNA sample. Per the original workflow: Samples had a median of approximately 93,000 TCRs, with a range from roughly 23,224 to 700,000. V, J and CDR3 annotation of the TCR reads was performed with the Decombinator software suite. To make PS versus PT1 abundance plots, every sample was subsampled to the same number of TCRs (28,000). TCRs were defined as expanded if absent before sensitization and observed at least eight times at the 2-week time point. TCRdb itself trimmed the public reads at Q25 with fastp, ran MiXCR and retained productive beta chains. Every distinct CDR3 protein forms one entry, paired with its most common genes and DNA. These V and J calls derive from TCRdb rather than the authors' analysis. The sample table records about 58,000 distinct CDR3 sequences; roughly 12% of these occur just once. The ten largest clones take up 2.4% of the sample.

The receptor was isolated from a man aged 30 to 39 with alopecia areata. Some clones in this sample may be carry-over from other donors' samples. The specimen comprised whole blood, sampled in connection with sensitization to the hapten diphenylcyclopropenone (DPC). The chain links TRBV29-1 with TRBJ1-2, with TRBD1 matching 9 junction bases. The nucleotide sequence reads as follows: TGCAGCGTTGACCCGACAGGGGGTGGCTACACCTTC. This encodes CSVDPTGGGYTF.